This is a list of T cell receptor beta chains from one sample in a study of technical replicates of blood from several donors. Clones were read by immunoSEQ multiplex PCR, and TCRdb kept only the in-frame ones, dropping some. The table lists around 79,000 clones, around 90% of them singletons, with about 0.4% in the top ten. Sequencing used T cells isolated from PBMCs. The receptor source for this set is a human donor in good health. Some clones in this sample may be carry-over from other donors' samples. Both conserved end residues are part of each CDR3. D genes are given only for firm matches. Clone size is given for some rows only: seen once, a few or many times, or a class if the clone is expanded.

DNA: TGTGCCAGCAGTGACTCGGGGACAGGGAGAACTGAAGCTTTCTTT
CDR3: CASSDSGTGRTEAFF
size: once
D: TRBD1
V: TRBV6-4
J: TRBJ1-1

DNA: TGTGCCAGCAGGACAGGCCGCTCCTACGAGCAGTACTTC
CDR3: CASRTGRSYEQYF
size: NA
D: NA
V: TRBV27
J: TRBJ2-7

DNA: TGTGCCAGCTCATGGCGGGACTACAATGAGCAGTTCTTC
CDR3: CASSWRDYNEQFF
size: NA
D: NA
V: TRBV18
J: TRBJ2-1

DNA: TGTGCCAGCAGCGTAGGAGACAGGGCCTACGAGCAGTACTTC
CDR3: CASSVGDRAYEQYF
size: NA
D: TRBD1
V: TRBV9
J: TRBJ2-7

DNA: TGTGCCAGCAGTTTGGGACAGGGCGAGGGGAACACTGAAGCTTTCTTT
CDR3: CASSLGQGEGNTEAFF
size: NA
D: TRBD1
V: TRBV28
J: TRBJ1-1

DNA: TGTGCCAGTAGTTTAAGCGGGAGGGGTGGTACCGGGGAGCTGTTTTTT
CDR3: CASSLSGRGGTGELFF
size: NA
D: TRBD2
V: TRBV19
J: TRBJ2-2

DNA: TGTGCCAGCAGCCACTTTTTCGAGGACAGCTACGAGCAGTACTTC
CDR3: CASSHFFEDSYEQYF
size: NA
D: NA
V: TRBV6-1
J: TRBJ2-7

DNA: TGTGCCAGCAGTCCACGGGGGAGGGCGGCTGGGGCCAACGTCCTGACTTTC
CDR3: CASSPRGRAAGANVLTF
size: NA
D: TRBD2
V: TRBV28
J: TRBJ2-6

DNA: TGTGCCAGTAGTATAGACGAGGAGTACCAGCCCCAGCATTTT
CDR3: CASSIDEEYQPQHF
size: NA
D: NA
V: TRBV19
J: TRBJ1-5

DNA: TGTGCCAGCAGCGTAGTTACAGGGGAGACTGAAGCTTTCTTT
CDR3: CASSVVTGETEAFF
size: NA
D: TRBD1
V: TRBV9
J: TRBJ1-1

DNA: TGTGCCAGCAGCTTAATGGCGGGAGAGGGAGTCTACGAGCAGTACTTC
CDR3: CASSLMAGEGVYEQYF
size: NA
D: TRBD2
V: TRBV11-2
J: TRBJ2-7

DNA: TGTGCCAGTAGTATCGGACAGGGTGGGCGAGAGCCCCAGCATTTT
CDR3: CASSIGQGGREPQHF
size: NA
D: TRBD1
V: TRBV19
J: TRBJ1-5

DNA: TGTGCCAGCAGTAGGACTAGCGGGAGGGCCCACACCGGGGAGCTGTTTTTT
CDR3: CASSRTSGRAHTGELFF
size: NA
D: TRBD2
V: TRBV27
J: TRBJ2-2

DNA: TGTGCCAGCAGCAAACTCGGGGACAGGGCTATAACGGTGTGGAACACTGAAGCTTTCTTT
CDR3: CASSKLGDRAITVWNTEAFF
size: NA
D: NA
V: TRBV21-1
J: TRBJ1-1

DNA: TGTGCCAGCAGCGGGACAGTTCAAGAGACCCAGTACTTC
CDR3: CASSGTVQETQYF
size: NA
D: TRBD1
V: TRBV6-5
J: TRBJ2-5

DNA: TGTGCCAGCAGTTACCGGTGGGGGGAGAATGAAAAACTGTTTTTT
CDR3: CASSYRWGENEKLFF
size: NA
D: NA
V: TRBV6-5
J: TRBJ1-4

DNA: TGTGCCAGCAGTTTATCGACGGGATCCTCCTACAATGAGCAGTTCTTC
CDR3: CASSLSTGSSYNEQFF
size: NA
D: NA
V: TRBV27
J: TRBJ2-1

DNA: TGTGCCAGCTCACCGCAGCCAGGGGAATGGGAAAAACTGTTTTTT
CDR3: CASSPQPGEWEKLFF
size: NA
D: NA
V: TRBV18
J: TRBJ1-4

DNA: TGTGCCAGCTCGCTTTTGACAGGGGGGTCTCCGAACACTGAAGCTTTCTTT
CDR3: CASSLLTGGSPNTEAFF
size: NA
D: TRBD1
V: TRBV18
J: TRBJ1-1

DNA: TGCAGTGCCACCCTAGGCAATGAGCAGTTCTTC
CDR3: CSATLGNEQFF
size: NA
D: NA
V: TRBV20-1
J: TRBJ2-1

DNA: TGCGCCAGCAGCCAAGGACAGGGGCATGAGACCCAGTACTTC
CDR3: CASSQGQGHETQYF
size: NA
D: TRBD1
V: TRBV4-1
J: TRBJ2-5

DNA: TGTGCCAGCAGTTTTTCTGGCCTGGGCCCTAAAACTGGAAACACCATATATTTT
CDR3: CASSFSGLGPKTGNTIYF
size: NA
D: NA
V: TRBV27
J: TRBJ1-3

DNA: TGTGCTAGTGGTGAGGGACAGGGGTTTGCGTACGAGCAGTACTTC
CDR3: CASGEGQGFAYEQYF
size: NA
D: TRBD1
V: TRBV12-5
J: TRBJ2-7

DNA: TGTGCCAGCAGCTTAACTAGTTCCTACAATGAGCAGTTCTTC
CDR3: CASSLTSSYNEQFF
size: NA
D: NA
V: TRBV7-9
J: TRBJ2-1

DNA: TGCGCCAGCAGCCAACTGCAGGGTGGTACCGGGGAGCTGTTTTTT
CDR3: CASSQLQGGTGELFF
size: NA
D: NA
V: TRBV4-3
J: TRBJ2-2

DNA: TGTGCCAGCAGCGTGAATAGCGGGAGGGTCTACGAGCAGTACTTC
CDR3: CASSVNSGRVYEQYF
size: NA
D: TRBD2
V: TRBV9
J: TRBJ2-7

DNA: TGTGCCAGCAGCGTAGCTCAAGGACTGATCTACGAGCAGTACTTC
CDR3: CASSVAQGLIYEQYF
size: NA
D: NA
V: TRBV9
J: TRBJ2-7

DNA: TGTGCCAGCAGAAACCAGGGGGCCACCGGGGAGCTGTTTTTT
CDR3: CASRNQGATGELFF
size: NA
D: TRBD1
V: TRBV6-5
J: TRBJ2-2

DNA: TGTGCCAGCAGTTGGCTAGCGGGAGGGATAGAGCAGTACTTC
CDR3: CASSWLAGGIEQYF
size: NA
D: TRBD2
V: TRBV27
J: TRBJ2-7

DNA: TGTGCCAGCAGTCAGCAGGGGGCACTAGAGCAGTTCTTC
CDR3: CASSQQGALEQFF
size: NA
D: TRBD1
V: TRBV6-5
J: TRBJ2-1

DNA: TGTGCCAGCAGCCCGGGGGGACTAGTTGGCGGGGAGCTGTTTTTT
CDR3: CASSPGGLVGGELFF
size: NA
D: TRBD2
V: TRBV9
J: TRBJ2-2

DNA: TGTGCCAGCAGTTCAGCAGGGTACGGCACTGAAGCTTTCTTT
CDR3: CASSSAGYGTEAFF
size: NA
D: NA
V: TRBV27
J: TRBJ1-1

DNA: TGTGCCAGCCGCAGGGGACTAGCGGGAGTCACCGGGGAGCTGTTTTTT
CDR3: CASRRGLAGVTGELFF
size: NA
D: TRBD2
V: TRBV27
J: TRBJ2-2

DNA: TGTGCCACCAGCAGAGATCGGGGACAGCAGAACACTGAAGCTTTCTTT
CDR3: CATSRDRGQQNTEAFF
size: NA
D: TRBD1
V: TRBV15
J: TRBJ1-1

DNA: TGTGCCAGCAGCCAAACAGGGACACGGGTTAATGAGCAGTTCTTC
CDR3: CASSQTGTRVNEQFF
size: NA
D: NA
V: TRBV14
J: TRBJ2-1

DNA: TGTGCCATCAGCCCCGAGCGGGTCGCGAACACCGGGGAGCTGTTTTTT
CDR3: CAISPERVANTGELFF
size: NA
D: NA
V: TRBV10-3
J: TRBJ2-2

DNA: TGTGCCAGCTCGTCGGCGGGGGCTGAAGCTTTCTTT
CDR3: CASSSAGAEAFF
size: NA
D: NA
V: TRBV18
J: TRBJ1-1

DNA: TGTGCCAGCAGCTTAGCCGGGACTAGCGGGAGGGAGGTGCAGTACTTC
CDR3: CASSLAGTSGREVQYF
size: NA
D: TRBD2
V: TRBV7-2
J: TRBJ2-7

DNA: TGTGCCAGCAGCGTCGGGGGGATTGGCTACACCTTC
CDR3: CASSVGGIGYTF
size: NA
D: NA
V: TRBV9
J: TRBJ1-2

DNA: TGTGCCGCAAGGACAGGGAAGGGCGGGGAGCTGTTTTTT
CDR3: CAARTGKGGELFF
size: NA
D: TRBD1
V: TRBV27
J: TRBJ2-2

DNA: TGTGCCAGCAGTTACTCGTTGGGGGCCGGTACTGAAGCTTTCTTT
CDR3: CASSYSLGAGTEAFF
size: once
D: NA
V: TRBV6-5
J: TRBJ1-1

DNA: TGTGCCAGCAGCGTCGTCCTAGCGGGGGACACCGGGGAGCTGTTTTTT
CDR3: CASSVVLAGDTGELFF
size: few
D: TRBD2
V: TRBV9
J: TRBJ2-2

DNA: TGTGCCAGCAGTTACTCGGAGGGAGCTGAAGCTTTCTTT
CDR3: CASSYSEGAEAFF
size: NA
D: NA
V: TRBV6-5
J: TRBJ1-1

DNA: TGTGCCAGCAGCTTAAGCGGGAGTGGCACAGATACGCAGTATTTT
CDR3: CASSLSGSGTDTQYF
size: NA
D: TRBD2
V: TRBV7-3
J: TRBJ2-3

DNA: TGTGCCAGCAGTTACTTTCCTAGCGGGACGGGAGAGACCCAGTACTTC
CDR3: CASSYFPSGTGETQYF
size: NA
D: TRBD2
V: TRBV6-5
J: TRBJ2-5

DNA: TGCGCCAGCAGCCAAGGGTTTGCGGGAGTGCTTCACGAGCAGTACTTC
CDR3: CASSQGFAGVLHEQYF
size: NA
D: TRBD2
V: TRBV4-3
J: TRBJ2-7

DNA: TGTGCCACCAGCAGAGACCCGACCGGTTTTACTAGCGGGCTCAATGAGCAGTTCTTC
CDR3: CATSRDPTGFTSGLNEQFF
size: NA
D: TRBD2
V: TRBV15
J: TRBJ2-1

DNA: TGCGCCAGCAGCAGCACCGGGACAGGGACCTACGAGCAGTACTTC
CDR3: CASSSTGTGTYEQYF
size: NA
D: TRBD1
V: TRBV5-1
J: TRBJ2-7

DNA: TGTGCCAGCAGCTTAGGACAAAACAATGAGCAGTTCTTC
CDR3: CASSLGQNNEQFF
size: NA
D: NA
V: TRBV7-9
J: TRBJ2-1

DNA: TGCGCCAGCAGTGCTCTAGATACGCAGTATTTT
CDR3: CASSALDTQYF
size: few
D: NA
V: TRBV10-1
J: TRBJ2-3

DNA: TGTGCCTGTCCGGGACAGGGGGCCGGGACTGAAGCTTTCTTT
CDR3: CACPGQGAGTEAFF
size: NA
D: TRBD1
V: TRBV30
J: TRBJ1-1

DNA: TGCGCCAGCAGCTTGTCTAGCTTTTACGATACGCAGTATTTT
CDR3: CASSLSSFYDTQYF
size: NA
D: NA
V: TRBV5-1
J: TRBJ2-3

DNA: TGTGCCAGCAGCTTATCCCCCCGCTACCGAACCAACGAGCAGTACTTC
CDR3: CASSLSPRYRTNEQYF
size: NA
D: NA
V: TRBV7-8
J: TRBJ2-7

DNA: TGTGCCAGCAGCTTAGGCCCTGACAGGGGCGGGGAGCTGTTTTTT
CDR3: CASSLGPDRGGELFF
size: NA
D: TRBD1
V: TRBV7-6
J: TRBJ2-2